What follows describes a single T cell receptor (beta chain). Its antigen remains unidentified. The CDR3 spans 9 residues. Germline-derived CDR1 and CDR2 are SEHNR and FQNEAQ (reference sequence). Trimming left V 8 bases short and J 12 bases short, with 10 bases between. TCR beta VDJ and CDR3 profiles were obtained from a genomic DNA template. TCRdb recomputed calls from the reads with MiXCR, one row per CDR3 protein. Found here are approximately 80,000 distinct CDR3 sequences, approximately 70% of them singletons; the top ten hold approximately 80%. This entry belongs to a study of CD8+CD57+ T cells in acquired aplastic anemia. Study overall: Each DNA sample taken from sorted CD4+ and CD8+ cells came to 3 to 3.5 ug on average.

Study outcomes and limitations: Fewer than 35 shared CD8+ CDR3s appeared highly expressed within patients' immunodominant clones.

All patients picked for sequencing had shown, by flow cytometry, an expansion of CD8+CD57+ cells. The TCR sequence derives from a human donor with aplastic anemia. V gene TRBV7-9 combines with J gene TRBJ1-1; D may be TRBD1 (5 bases). Sample: sorted CD4+, CD8+, or CD8+CD57+ T cells (not recorded which) from PBMCs. CDR3 loop: CASGAITFF. In nucleotides, the CDR3 is TGTGCCAGCGGGGCCATCACTTTCTTT.